This record concerns one T cell receptor (beta chain) sequence. After isolation, RNA underwent reverse transcription to generate cDNA as the sequencing template. Profiling relied on immunoSEQ multiplex PCR, and the TCRdb table lists in-frame clones only, not all of them. This sample has 110,000 or so clones, with 56% found just once. The data derive from a study of CD8+ T cells in alopecia areata. Deletions cut 3 bases from V and 8 bases from J, with 8 bases between. The CDR3 totals 11 residues. CDR1 is GTSNPN, CDR2 SVGIG, per germline (reference sequence). Noted treatment: oral pan-JAK inhibitor, 5-10 mg twice daily.

The genes are TRBV30 and TRBJ2-1, with unresolved D. The sample consisted of CD4+ T cells sorted from blood, taken at week 24, from a patient treated with tofacitinib. The receptor was derived from a human donor with alopecia areata. The CDR3 loop is CAWRFRDEQFF. The DNA of the CDR3 is TGTGCCTGGAGGTTCCGGGATGAGCAGTTCTTC.